This T cell receptor (gamma chain) appears in the sequencing data of a study of Vδ1+ human thymocytes. Study-wide points: In the thymus, TRG and TRD repertoires looked highly polyclonal with Gaussian CDR3 lengths.

This clone was observed a few times. Its specificity is not known. The CDR3 totals 16 residues. With 0 bases clipped from V and 8 bases from J, the junction kept 12 bases outside the gene matches. Germline V gene sequence: CDR1 GITISATS, CDR2 ISYDGTV (reference sequence). RNA was extracted from the cells and then reverse transcribed. Multiplex PCR used pooled V-gene forward primers and a constant-region reverse primer to amplify CDR3s. TCRdb re-analyzed the multiplex PCR reads via CATT. The sample lists some 22,000 gamma-chain clones, around 15% seen once, with about 2% in the top ten. The TCR originated in a child under two years old who had congenital heart surgery. Sequencing was carried out using Vdelta1+ gamma-delta thymocytes from the thymus. Indicated subset: FACS-sorted CD3+ TCRalphabeta- TCRVdelta1+ TCRVdelta2- thymocytes. The V gene is TRGV9, the J gene TRGJP2. The CDR3 spells CALWEVRCKGDWIKTF. CDR3 bases: TGTGCCTTGTGGGAGGTGCGTTGTAAGGGAGATTGGATCAAGACGTTT.